This T cell receptor beta chain originates from a study of shared T cell receptors in the human thymus. CDR1 is LGHNA and CDR2 is YSLEER in the germline V gene. Trimming removed 3 bases at V and 0 bases at J, with 16 bases between. The CDR3 totals 17 residues. TCRdb's copy holds only in-frame clones and misses some; the assay was immunoSEQ multiplex PCR. The sample shows approximately 580,000 clones, approximately 80% of them seen only once. These data are also associated with another study on human thymus T cells. That report notes: Thymic resections from corrective heart surgery supplied the tissue.

The sequencing input was thymocytes. This TCR came from a boy under three years old with a congenital heart defect. The rearrangement joins TRBV4-3 to TRBJ2-3; D uncertain. DNA for the CDR3: TGCGCCAGCAGCCACTCCCCGGCAGCGATCAGCACAGATACGCAGTATTTT. This encodes CASSHSPAAISTDTQYF.